Listed below are T cell receptor beta chains from one sample, sequenced in a study of cytomegalovirus exposure and HLA in healthy donors. Produced via immunoSEQ multiplex PCR; TCRdb's table is partial and in-frame only. The table has about 94,000 clones, more than 70% seen once; the top ten hold approximately 3.8%. Sequenced: PBMCs. Every receptor here comes from a woman aged 40 to 49 in good health and CMV-seronegative. CDR3s leave out the opening cysteine and the closing phenylalanine or tryptophan. The D gene is left open where the match is weak.

CDR3 length,V gene,D gene,J gene,CDR3 protein
12,TRBV6-5,-,TRBJ2-1,ASNPGSSYNEQF
14,TRBV27,TRBD1,TRBJ1-5,ASSFSWTGGNQPQH
11,TRBV7-3,-,TRBJ1-6,ASSPTGNSPLH
9,TRBV6-6,-,TRBJ2-2,ASTLYGELF
12,TRBV4-3,-,TRBJ1-1,ASSQDRQETEAF
14,TRBV5-1,-,TRBJ2-2,ASSLGPAVGTGELF
10,TRBV7-2,TRBD1,TRBJ2-7,ASSRTDRVQY
12,TRBV28,TRBD1,TRBJ1-1,ASTLSGGRTEAF
12,TRBV18,-,TRBJ1-1,ASSLQGKNTEAF
15,TRBV19,TRBD2,TRBJ2-5,ASSIRTSGGPGETQY
16,TRBV5-1,-,TRBJ1-4,ASRMGPQGSYGNEKLF
11,TRBV11-2,-,TRBJ1-1,ASSSMRGPEAF
9,TRBV20-1,-,TRBJ2-1,SARRRGEQF
12,TRBV11-2,-,TRBJ2-1,ASSLVGAGNEQF
11,TRBV6-1,-,TRBJ1-5,ASSTGTQRPQH
13,TRBV30,TRBD1,TRBJ1-3,AWRETGAGGNTIY
12,TRBV27,-,TRBJ2-7,ASSSNTGSYEQY
12,TRBV18,TRBD1,TRBJ1-5,ASSLTGTDQPQH
11,TRBV6-6,-,TRBJ1-1,ASSLAERTEAF
12,TRBV5-1,-,TRBJ2-5,ASSLTPSEETQY
11,TRBV2,-,TRBJ1-2,ASNPGANYGYT
16,TRBV5-6,-,TRBJ1-5,ASSRGGEPPYSNQPQH
11,TRBV6-6,-,TRBJ1-4,ASVRDSNEKLF
14,TRBV2,TRBD2,TRBJ2-2,ASSEAEAGATGELF
16,TRBV19,-,TRBJ2-6,ASGPQGRVVSGANVLT
11,TRBV2,TRBD1,TRBJ2-5,ASSVRGRETQY